These T cell receptor beta chains were read from a single sample in a study of T cells in Graves' hyperthyroidism and ophthalmopathy. TCRdb reprocessed the multiplex PCR reads with MiXCR, giving one entry per CDR3 protein. The table includes around 690,000 distinct CDR3 sequences, around 21% detected once. The source material was blood. The origin of the receptors is a man between 25 and 39 years old with Graves' ophthalmopathy. CDR3s include the opening cysteine and the closing phenylalanine or tryptophan. A D gene is named only where the DNA matches it firmly. Not every row has a clone size; where given, it reads once, few, many or a size class.

V gene	J gene	clone size	D gene	CDR3 protein	CDR3 DNA
TRBV6-1	TRBJ2-7	many	TRBD1	CASSRTGGGYEQYF	TGTGCCAGCAGTCGAACAGGGGGTGGCTACGAGCAGTACTTC
TRBV2	TRBJ2-5	few	-	CASSEAHRGGQETQYF	TGTGCCAGCAGTGAAGCGCACAGGGGAGGCCAAGAGACCCAGTACTTC
TRBV20-1	TRBJ2-1	many	-	CSARGRASLNEQFF	TGCAGTGCTAGAGGGAGGGCCTCGTTGAATGAGCAGTTCTTC
TRBV15	TRBJ2-1	-	TRBD2	CATSRPPSGRLSEQFF	TGTGCCACCAGCAGACCCCCTAGCGGGAGATTAAGTGAGCAGTTCTTC
TRBV4-3	TRBJ2-1	few	TRBD2	CASSQSPGLAGGLFYNEQFF	TGCGCCAGCAGCCAGTCACCGGGACTAGCGGGAGGGCTATTCTACAATGAGCAGTTCTTC
TRBV2	TRBJ1-2	many	-	CASSEGGGTNYGYTF	TGTGCCAGCAGTGAAGGGGGCGGAACTAACTATGGCTACACCTTC
TRBV5-1	TRBJ2-3	-	TRBD1	CASSPSTGGTDTQYF	TGCGCCAGCAGCCCCTCGACAGGGGGAACAGATACGCAGTATTTT
TRBV7-3	TRBJ2-1	-	-	CASSPSTTRNEQFF	TGTGCCAGCAGCCCATCGACTACGCGCAATGAGCAGTTCTTC
TRBV2	TRBJ1-5	many	-	CASSDAGGSLNQPQHF	TGTGCCAGCAGTGATGCGGGCGGCAGTCTCAATCAGCCCCAGCATTTT
TRBV7-8	TRBJ2-5	-	-	CASRFRGRGETQYF	TGTGCCAGCAGATTTCGGGGGAGAGGAGAGACCCAGTACTTC
TRBV20-1	TRBJ2-3	-	-	CSARERSRVTDTQYF	TGCAGTGCTAGAGAGCGGTCGCGGGTCACAGATACGCAGTATTTT
TRBV29-1	TRBJ2-5	few	-	CSVVGGVETQYF	TGCAGCGTTGTCGGGGGCGTTGAGACCCAGTACTTC
TRBV6-1	TRBJ2-1	-	-	CASSDRPYNERFF	TGTGCCAGCAGTGATCGGCCCTACAATGAGCGGTTCTTC
TRBV28	TRBJ2-2	few	-	CASSRPLTGELFF	TGTGCCAGCAGCCGACCGCTTACCGGGGAGCTGTTTTTT
TRBV11-2	TRBJ2-5	many	-	CASSSNQGRETQYF	TGTGCCAGCAGCAGTAACCAGGGACGGGAGACCCAGTACTTC
TRBV5-1	TRBJ2-5	many	TRBD2	CASSLASSGDQETQYF	TGCGCCAGCAGCTTGGCGTCTAGCGGAGACCAAGAGACCCAGTACTTC
TRBV27	TRBJ1-1	many	-	CASIALGLNTEAFF	TGTGCCAGCATTGCCCTGGGGTTGAACACTGAAGCTTTCTTT
TRBV7-8	TRBJ2-1	few	TRBD2	CASSSGTTLGNEQFF	TGTGCCAGCAGCTCCGGGACTACCCTGGGCAATGAGCAGTTCTTC
TRBV6-1	TRBJ2-2	few	-	CARGGAGNTGELFF	TGTGCCAGAGGGGGGGCCGGGAACACCGGGGAGCTGTTTTTT
TRBV15	TRBJ1-2	many	-	CATSRGIANYGYTF	TGTGCCACCAGTCGGGGTATAGCTAACTATGGCTACACCTTC
TRBV5-1	TRBJ1-5	many	-	CASSLRGISLRNQPQHF	TGCGCCAGCAGCTTGCGGGGGATTTCTTTGCGCAATCAGCCCCAGCATTTT
TRBV7-2	TRBJ2-3	-	TRBD2	CASSEPGLYTDTQYF	TGTGCCAGCAGCGAACCGGGACTATACACAGATACGCAGTATTTT
TRBV28	TRBJ2-5	many	TRBD1	CASSSTGLPQETQYF	TGTGCCAGCAGTTCGACAGGGCTTCCCCAAGAGACCCAGTACTTC
TRBV11-2	TRBJ2-5	many	TRBD2	CASSLVPSGSTGETQYF	TGTGCCAGCAGCTTAGTACCTAGCGGGAGTACGGGGGAGACCCAGTACTTC
TRBV9	TRBJ1-1	-	-	CASSANPTGYNTEAFF	TGTGCCAGCAGCGCGAATCCGACAGGCTATAACACTGAAGCTTTCTTT
TRBV13	TRBJ2-4	few	TRBD2	CASSSMGGGRDIQYF	TGTGCCAGCAGCTCCATGGGGGGAGGGAGGGACATTCAGTACTTC
TRBV20-1	TRBJ1-3	-	TRBD1	CSAAPETGTYSGNTIYF	TGCAGTGCTGCCCCCGAGACAGGGACCTACTCTGGAAACACCATATATTTT
TRBV9	TRBJ2-5	few	-	CASSVAGSEGETQYF	TGTGCCAGCAGCGTAGCAGGCAGCGAAGGAGAGACCCAGTACTTC
TRBV7-3	TRBJ2-1	many	TRBD2	CASSSPGLGYNEQFF	TGTGCCAGCAGCTCGCCGGGACTAGGATACAATGAGCAGTTCTTC
TRBV24-1	TRBJ1-5	few	-	CATSDAGVQPQHF	TGTGCCACCAGTGATGCGGGCGTACAGCCCCAGCATTTT
TRBV29-1	TRBJ1-2	-	-	CSVEDLQSPPAYGYTF	TGCAGCGTTGAAGATCTTCAGTCACCGCCCGCCTATGGCTACACCTTC
TRBV10-1	TRBJ2-5	-	-	CASSGSAWGTQYF	TGCGCCAGCAGTGGAAGCGCGTGGGGGACCCAGTACTTC
TRBV5-1	TRBJ2-2	few	TRBD1	CASTGQGANTGELFF	TGCGCCAGCACGGGACAGGGGGCGAACACCGGGGAGCTGTTTTTT
TRBV3-1	TRBJ1-2	many	-	CASQAGPNYGYTF	TGTGCCAGCCAGGCAGGGCCTAACTATGGCTACACCTTC
TRBV7-9	TRBJ2-7	-	TRBD2	CASGLAGNYEQYF	TGTGCCAGTGGACTAGCGGGAAACTACGAGCAGTACTTC
TRBV7-3	TRBJ2-1	many	-	CASSRGGSNNEQFF	TGTGCCAGCAGCCGCGGGGGCAGCAACAATGAGCAGTTCTTC
TRBV3-1	TRBJ1-4	-	-	CASSQDEEKLFF	TGTGCCAGCAGCCAAGATGAGGAAAAACTGTTTTTT
TRBV11-2	TRBJ2-3	few	TRBD2	CASSLDLASGHTQYF	TGTGCCAGCAGCTTAGATCTGGCTAGCGGACATACGCAGTATTTT
TRBV7-6	TRBJ1-1	-	-	CASSSTPGRLNTEAFF	TGTGCCAGCAGCTCCACCCCGGGACGGCTGAACACTGAAGCTTTCTTT
TRBV5-1	TRBJ2-3	many	-	CASSKQDDVDTQYF	TGCGCCAGCAGCAAACAGGACGATGTAGATACGCAGTATTTT
TRBV20-1	TRBJ2-1	-	TRBD1	CSARPTTGGSYNEQFF	TGCAGTGCTAGACCAACGACAGGGGGCTCCTACAATGAGCAGTTCTTC
TRBV30	TRBJ1-5	-	-	CAWSVRGGGNQPQHF	TGTGCCTGGAGTGTACGTGGGGGAGGCAATCAGCCCCAGCATTTT
TRBV5-1	TRBJ2-1	many	-	CASSSSGGEQFF	TGTGCCAGCAGCTCCTCCGGTGGGGAGCAGTTCTTC
TRBV7-9	TRBJ1-2	-	TRBD1	CASSYRDRGNYGYTF	TGTGCCAGCAGCTACCGGGACAGGGGGAACTATGGCTACACCTTC
TRBV20-1	TRBJ2-3	-	TRBD2	CSAGLATQYF	TGCAGTGCCGGACTAGCCACGCAGTATTTT
TRBV4-3	TRBJ2-3	few	-	CASSQDRGLRLNTQYF	TGCGCCAGCAGCCAAGATAGGGGTTTAAGGTTGAATACGCAGTATTTT
TRBV6-1	TRBJ1-2	once	-	CASSEWEGYTF	TGTGCCAGCAGTGAATGGGAGGGCTACACCTTC
TRBV30	TRBJ2-7	few	-	CAWSVGLGKDEQYF	TGTGCCTGGAGTGTAGGTTTGGGGAAGGACGAGCAGTACTTC
TRBV19	TRBJ1-2	few	TRBD1	CASSTRRQGAGGYTF	TGTGCCAGTAGTACCCGGCGGCAGGGGGCAGGAGGCTACACCTTC
TRBV11-2	TRBJ2-3	many	-	CASSLGGTGADTQYF	TGTGCCAGCAGCTTGGGAGGGACAGGAGCAGATACGCAGTATTTT